Shown below are 9 T cell receptor beta chains from a single sample sequenced in a study of blood T cell repertoires in COVID-19. Profiling relied on immunoSEQ multiplex PCR, and the TCRdb table lists in-frame clones only, not all of them. The table shows about 200,000 clones, with around 85% occurring only once. The sequenced sample consisted of peripheral blood. The receptor set was obtained from a woman of 80 years or more with acute or convalescent COVID-19.

The V gene is TRBV5-6, the J gene TRBJ2-2, with 8 bases lining up with TRBD1. CDR1 and CDR2 from the germline V gene are SGHDT and YYEEEE. The V gene end was trimmed by 2 bases and the J gene end by 6 bases; junction bases not matched to a gene: 6. The CDR3 loop spans 15 amino acids. CDR3 sequence: CASSFGTGVPGELFF. The CDR3 nucleotides read TGTGCCAGCAGCTTCGGGACAGGCGTTCCCGGGGAGCTGTTTTTT.

The genes are TRBV19 and TRBJ1-5, with D uncertain. Between the trimmed V and J ends, which lost 6 bases and 9 bases, there was a span of 12 bases. The CDR3 extends over 12 amino acids. Germline assignment: CDR1 LNHDA and CDR2 SQIVND (reference sequence). DNA of the CDR3: TGTGCCAGTAGCGACACCATCGGGCCCCAGCATTTT. The encoded protein is CASSDTIGPQHF.

The chain is built from TRBV30 and TRBJ1-4; the match to TRBD1 covers 8 bases. The CDR3 has 14 residues. In germline, CDR1 is GTSNPN, CDR2 SVGIG (reference sequence). V shed 2 bases, J shed 8 bases, and the junction held 7 bases outside the gene matches. In nucleotides, the CDR3 is TGTGCCTGGAGTACCGGGACAGGCCCGGAAAAACTGTTTTTT. It is translated as CAWSTGTGPEKLFF. Complete variable domain (other parts from reference TRBV30 and TRBJ1-4): SQTIHQWPATLVQPVGSPLSLECTVEGTSNPNLYWYRQAAGRGLQLLFYSVGIGQISSEVPQNLSASRPQDRQFILSSKKLLLSDSGFYLCAWSTGTGPEKLFFGSGTQLSVL.

This clone was observed a few times. V is TRBV7-8 and J is TRBJ2-2; D might be TRBD1 (6 bases). This CDR3 has 14 residues. Germline lookup yields CDR1 SGHVS and CDR2 FQNEAQ. V was cut by 6 bases and J by 0 bases, with 8 bases left in between. CDR3 sequence (DNA): TGTGCCAGCAGGGACAGATCGAACACCGGGGAGCTGTTTTTT. Protein sequence: CASRDRSNTGELFF.

This clone has only one observation. The chain combines TRBV7-2 with TRBJ2-7; 12 nucleotides line up with TRBD2. This CDR3 region has 15 residues. Germline CDR1 SGHTA, CDR2 FQGNSA. V was pared by 7 bases and J by 3 bases, with 7 bases of the junction left unmatched. CDR3 in DNA: TGTGCCAGCACCCCCGGGACTAGCGGGTTCTACGAGCAGTACTTC. Its protein is CASTPGTSGFYEQYF. The full variable domain, its missing parts supplied by reference TRBV7-2 and TRBJ2-7, is GAGVSQSPSNKVTEKGKDVELRCDPISGHTALYWYRQSLGQGLEFLIYFQGNSAPDKSGLPSDRFSAERTGGSVSTLTIQRTQQEDSAVYLCASTPGTSGFYEQYFGPGTRLTVT.

This chain uses TRBV7-9 with TRBJ1-2; the D gene is possibly TRBD1 (5 bases). Trimming took 0 bases from V and 4 from J, leaving 12 bases between them. From germline, CDR1 is SEHNR and CDR2 FQNEAQ (reference sequence). The length of the CDR3 is 15 residues. The CDR3 DNA reads TGTGCCAGCAGCTTAGCTCAAGGGGTCGCCTATGGCTACACCTTC. It is translated as CASSLAQGVAYGYTF.

This chain's CDR3 is CASSQGDRGLNYGYTF. For the CDR3, the DNA is TGTGCCAGCAGCCAAGGGGACAGGGGGCTTAACTATGGCTACACCTTC. This chain links TRBV4-2 with TRBJ1-2; 12 bases match TRBD1. Germline lookup yields CDR1 LGHNA and CDR2 YNFKEQ. The length of the CDR3 is 16 residues. V shed 1 base and J 1 base; nucleotides not matched to a gene: 1.

The gene calls are TRBV18 and TRBJ2-4, with D maybe TRBD1 (5 bases). CDR3 size: 17 residues. V was clipped by 1 base and J by 0 bases, with 13 bases between them. In germline, CDR1 is KGHSH, CDR2 LQKENI. Written as DNA, the CDR3 is TGTGCCAGCTCACCACAGCGACAGAACCTAGCCAAAAACATTCAGTACTTC. This encodes CASSPQRQNLAKNIQYF.

The chain couples TRBV4-1 to TRBJ1-5; D remains unclear. The CDR3 covers 18 residues. Germline lookup yields CDR1 MGHRA and CDR2 YSYEKL. V was pared by 0 bases and J by 9 bases, with 24 bases between. The CDR3 DNA reads TGCGCCAGCAGCCAAGATCGGGAAGGGCCCCCCCGGGGTTGGCCCCAGCATTTT. Translating it yields CASSQDREGPPRGWPQHF.